Given below is one T cell receptor (beta chain) in context. The sample belongs to a study of blood T cell repertoires in COVID-19. The CDR3 is 14 amino acids. Trimming removed 5 bases from V and 7 bases from J, with 18 bases in between. CDR1 and CDR2 from the germline V gene are LNHDA and SQIVND (reference sequence). Some clones are missing from TCRdb's copy, which holds only in-frame ones; the method was immunoSEQ multiplex PCR. This sample has over 140,000 clones; roughly 76% occur once, and the top ten carry 9% to 10%. The TCR sequence derives from a woman between 50 and 59 years old with active or convalescent COVID-19. The chain has TRBV19 and TRBJ2-7; weak D call: TRBD1 (7 bases). Specimen: peripheral blood. The CDR3 sequence is CASSRRDSGVEQYF. In DNA form, the CDR3 reads TGTGCCAGTAGTCGGCGGGACAGCGGCGTAGAGCAGTACTTC.